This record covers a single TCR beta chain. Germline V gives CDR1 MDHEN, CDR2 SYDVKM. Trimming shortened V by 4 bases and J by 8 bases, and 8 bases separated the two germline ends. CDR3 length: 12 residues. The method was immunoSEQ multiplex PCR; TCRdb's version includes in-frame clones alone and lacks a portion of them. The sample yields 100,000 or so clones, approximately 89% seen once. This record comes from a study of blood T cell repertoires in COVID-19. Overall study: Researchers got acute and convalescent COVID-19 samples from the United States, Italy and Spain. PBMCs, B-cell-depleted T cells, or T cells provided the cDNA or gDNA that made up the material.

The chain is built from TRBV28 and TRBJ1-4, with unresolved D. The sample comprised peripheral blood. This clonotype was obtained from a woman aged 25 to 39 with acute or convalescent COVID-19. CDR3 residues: CASSYSREKLFF. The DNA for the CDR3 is TGTGCCAGCAGTTACAGCCGAGAAAAACTGTTTTTT.